This T cell receptor (beta chain) was profiled in a study of blood T cell repertoires in COVID-19. This clone was seen only a few times. The table came from immunoSEQ multiplex PCR; TCRdb's copy has only in-frame clones and leaves some out. Of about 110,000 clones listed, more than 70% are singletons. Germline V gene sequence: CDR1 KGHSH, CDR2 LQKENI. The CDR3 is 17 residues long. Trimming took off 1 base at V and 2 bases at J, with 15 bases between the two ends. The chain combines TRBV18 with TRBJ2-1, with D possibly matching TRBD1 (8 bases). The sample comprised peripheral blood. The source of this sequence is a woman aged 60-75 years with COVID-19, enrolled during active disease. The CDR3 here is CASSPLNRGGAYNEQFF. DNA for the CDR3: TGTGCCAGCTCACCACTCAACAGGGGGGGCGCCTACAATGAGCAGTTCTTC. Full variable domain (outside the CDR3, taken from reference TRBV18 and TRBJ2-1): NAGVMQNPRHLVRRRGQEARLRCSPMKGHSHVYWYRQLPEEGLKFMVYLQKENIIDESGMPKERFSAEFPKEGPSILRIQQVVRGDSAAYFCASSPLNRGGAYNEQFFGPGTRLTVL.